These T cell receptor beta chains were read from a single sample in a study of T cells in localized non-small cell lung cancer. Method: immunoSEQ multiplex PCR; TCRdb's copy keeps in-frame clones and lacks some. The data contain about 2,800 clones, approximately 23% of them seen just once; the ten biggest clones take up approximately 12%. The sequencing used normal lung tissue next to the tumor, collected before any cancer treatment. The source is a woman aged 40-70 years with stage I lung adenocarcinoma. Both conserved end residues are part of each CDR3. D genes are given only for firm matches. Clone size is not always given. Where it is, it says once, few, many or a class for expanded clones.

j_call v_call d_call clone_size cdr3_nt cdr3_aa
TRBJ1-3 TRBV5-1 - - TGCGCCAGCAGCTTGGGGCACTCTGGAAACACCATATATTTT CASSLGHSGNTIYF
TRBJ1-2 TRBV2 - - TGTGCCAGCAGTGTGACAAACTATGGCTACACCTTC CASSVTNYGYTF
TRBJ1-2 TRBV5-1 TRBD1 few TGCGCCAGCAGCGGGGTCGGACAGGGAAGTTATGGCTACACCTTC CASSGVGQGSYGYTF
TRBJ2-1 TRBV11-3 - medium-sized TGTGCCAGCAGCTCTAGGGCCCTGGGGTCCTACAATGAGCAGTTCTTC CASSSRALGSYNEQFF
TRBJ1-5 TRBV19 - - TGTGCCAGTAGTATAGATTATATAAAGCCCCAGCATTTT CASSIDYIKPQHF
TRBJ2-3 TRBV30 - - TGTGCCTGGAGCCCGGACGGGAACACAGATACGCAGTATTTT CAWSPDGNTDTQYF
TRBJ2-7 TRBV5-1 TRBD1 few TGCGCCAGCAGCTCAGGGACAGGGGGCAAACTGCAGTACTTC CASSSGTGGKLQYF
TRBJ2-1 TRBV29-1 TRBD1 once TGCAGCGTTGTACGGACAGGGACGTCCTCCTACAATGAGCAGTTCTTC CSVVRTGTSSYNEQFF
TRBJ1-4 TRBV18 - - TGTGCCAGCTCAAAAGGAGGGAATAATGAAAAACTGTTTTTT CASSKGGNNEKLFF
TRBJ2-4 TRBV15 - few TGTGCCACCAGCAGAGCGGGACCAGGATCGTGGATTCAGTACTTC CATSRAGPGSWIQYF
TRBJ2-3 TRBV15 - few TGTGCCACCAGCAGAGGGCGGGGAGTCACAGATACGCAGTATTTT CATSRGRGVTDTQYF
TRBJ2-3 TRBV30 - - TGTGCCTGGCACCCAGGGGGCACAGATACGCAGTATTTT CAWHPGGTDTQYF
TRBJ2-4 TRBV6-8 - large TGTGCCAGCAGTTACCCAGACAAGTATCTAGCCAAAAACATTCAGTACTTC CASSYPDKYLAKNIQYF
TRBJ2-3 TRBV14 - - TGTGCCAGCAGCCACTGGGGGAACGGATTGGAAGATACGCAGTATTTT CASSHWGNGLEDTQYF
TRBJ2-1 TRBV6-8 - - TGTGCCAGCAGTTACTCGGGGGATCTCGTCTACAATGAGCAGTTCTTC CASSYSGDLVYNEQFF
TRBJ2-5 TRBV9 TRBD2 few TGTGCCAGCAGTCCCCTTGCGGGAGGCACAGAGACCCAGTACTTC CASSPLAGGTETQYF
TRBJ2-1 TRBV19 - - TGTGCCAGTTCTCATGGATACAATGAGCAGTTCTTC CASSHGYNEQFF
TRBJ1-1 TRBV11-3 TRBD1 - TGTGCCAGCAGCTTGTGGGACAGGGGGCGCGGCACTGAAGCTTTCTTT CASSLWDRGRGTEAFF
TRBJ1-2 TRBV6-8 - few TGTGCCAGCAGTTACTCTAGCTTTAATAGCTATGGCTACACCTTC CASSYSSFNSYGYTF
TRBJ2-3 TRBV11-3 - few TGTGCCAGCAGCCAACCAGTAGCGACTAGCACAGATACGCAGTATTTT CASSQPVATSTDTQYF
TRBJ1-2 TRBV5-1 - - TGCGCCAGCAGCTTGTCCGCCGGGACTAACTATGGCTACACCTTC CASSLSAGTNYGYTF
TRBJ1-4 TRBV14 - - TGTGCCAGCAGCCAGGGGGGCCTTATTAATGAAAAACTGTTTTTT CASSQGGLINEKLFF
TRBJ2-7 TRBV11-3 - medium-sized TGTGCCAGCAGCTTAGGGCTAGCTGAACACGAGCAGTACTTC CASSLGLAEHEQYF
TRBJ2-1 TRBV19 - - TGTGCCAGTAGTTGGCAGGGGGGCGGCAATGAGCAGTTCTTC CASSWQGGGNEQFF
TRBJ2-7 TRBV28 TRBD2 - TGTGCCAGCAGTTGTGCGGCAGTGCTAGCGGGAGAGATGTGCGAGCAGTACTTC CASSCAAVLAGEMCEQYF
TRBJ2-3 TRBV30 TRBD1 - TGTGCCTGGAGCGCGACAGGGGCGCAGTATTTT CAWSATGAQYF
TRBJ1-2 TRBV11-3 - medium-sized TGTGCCAGCAGCTTGGACGACAGGAATACCGCTGGCTACACCTTC CASSLDDRNTAGYTF
TRBJ1-2 TRBV23-1 - - TGCGCCAGCAGTCATCCACGGGGGCACGGGGGCACCTTC CASSHPRGHGGTF
TRBJ1-6 TRBV6-1 - few TGTGCCAGCAGTGAAGAGGTCGGCCAGGGAGGCCCCCTCCACTTT CASSEEVGQGGPLHF
TRBJ2-1 TRBV4-1 - few TGCGCCAGCAGCCAAGAAGAAGGGGTGGGGGTTAGTGGGTTCTTC CASSQEEGVGVSGFF
TRBJ1-1 TRBV6-8 TRBD1 - TGTGCCACCCTACGGGTGACAGGGCCTTATGAAGCTTTCTTT CATLRVTGPYEAFF
TRBJ2-2 TRBV9 - - TGTGCCAGCAGCGCGGAGGGGGTTACCGGGGAGCTGTTTTTT CASSAEGVTGELFF
TRBJ2-5 TRBV28 - few TGTGCCACCGGGGAGCCCGCAGAGACCCAGTACTTC CATGEPAETQYF
TRBJ2-5 TRBV11-3 TRBD2 - TGTGCCAGCAGCGTGTCTAGCGGGGGGCAAGAGACCCAGTACTTC CASSVSSGGQETQYF
TRBJ2-6 TRBV5-1 - - TGCGCCAGCAGCTTGACCTTAAGCTCTGGGGCCAACGTCCTGACTTTC CASSLTLSSGANVLTF